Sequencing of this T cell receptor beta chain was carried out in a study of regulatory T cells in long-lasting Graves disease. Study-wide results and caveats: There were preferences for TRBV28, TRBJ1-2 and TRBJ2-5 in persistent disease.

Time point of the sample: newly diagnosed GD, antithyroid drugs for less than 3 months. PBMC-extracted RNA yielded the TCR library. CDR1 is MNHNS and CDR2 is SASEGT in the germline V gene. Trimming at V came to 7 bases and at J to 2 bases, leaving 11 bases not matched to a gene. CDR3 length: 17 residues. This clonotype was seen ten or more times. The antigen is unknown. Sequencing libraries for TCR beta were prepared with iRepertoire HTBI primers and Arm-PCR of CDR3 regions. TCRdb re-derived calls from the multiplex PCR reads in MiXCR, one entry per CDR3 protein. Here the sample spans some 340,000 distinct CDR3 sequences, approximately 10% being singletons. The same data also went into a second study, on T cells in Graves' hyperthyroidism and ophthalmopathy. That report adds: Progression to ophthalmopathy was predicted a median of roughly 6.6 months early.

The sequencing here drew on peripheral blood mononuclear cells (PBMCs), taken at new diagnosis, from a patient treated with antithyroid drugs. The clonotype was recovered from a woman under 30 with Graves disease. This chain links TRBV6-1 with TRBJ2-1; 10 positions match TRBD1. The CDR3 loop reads CASTSRTGTGAYNEQFF. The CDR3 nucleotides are TGTGCCAGCACCTCTAGAACGGGGACAGGGGCCTACAATGAGCAGTTCTTC.